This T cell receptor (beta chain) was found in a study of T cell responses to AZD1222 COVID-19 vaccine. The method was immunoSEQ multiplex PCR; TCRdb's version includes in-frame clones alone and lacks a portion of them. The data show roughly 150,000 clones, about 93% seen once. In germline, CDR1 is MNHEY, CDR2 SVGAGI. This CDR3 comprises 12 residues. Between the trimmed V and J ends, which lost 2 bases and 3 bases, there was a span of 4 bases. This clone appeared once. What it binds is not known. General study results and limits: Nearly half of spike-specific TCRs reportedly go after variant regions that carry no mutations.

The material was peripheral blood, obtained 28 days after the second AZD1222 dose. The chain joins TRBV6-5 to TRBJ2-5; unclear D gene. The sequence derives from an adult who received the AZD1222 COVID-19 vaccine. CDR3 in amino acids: CASSYDEETQYF. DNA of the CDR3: TGTGCCAGCAGTTACGATGAAGAGACCCAGTACTTC.